This section outlines one T cell receptor (beta chain) sequence together with its context. The sample belongs to a study of blood T cell repertoires in COVID-19. Study background: Sites across the United States, Italy and Spain contributed samples from acute and convalescent COVID-19. Sources were T cells, B-cell-depleted T cells, or PBMCs; the material itself was cDNA or gDNA.

The CDR3 covers 15 residues. V shed 3 bases and J 6 bases; nucleotides not matched to a gene: 4. The germline V gene has CDR1 MNHEY and CDR2 SMNVEV (reference sequence). Measured with immunoSEQ multiplex PCR; TCRdb has only the in-frame clones, and not every one. The data contain approximately 110,000 clones, 90% to 95% of them seen just once; the ten biggest clones take up about 1.9%. Patients in Seattle were enrolled during active infection, then followed longitudinally. Sequenced sample: peripheral blood. This receptor was identified in a man aged 45-60 years with COVID-19, enrolled during active disease. This rearrangement joins TRBV27 to TRBJ2-1; 11 nucleotides align to TRBD1. CDR3 DNA: TGTGCCAGCAGTTTGGACAGGGGGCAGGGCAATGAGCAGTTCTTC. Protein sequence: CASSLDRGQGNEQFF.